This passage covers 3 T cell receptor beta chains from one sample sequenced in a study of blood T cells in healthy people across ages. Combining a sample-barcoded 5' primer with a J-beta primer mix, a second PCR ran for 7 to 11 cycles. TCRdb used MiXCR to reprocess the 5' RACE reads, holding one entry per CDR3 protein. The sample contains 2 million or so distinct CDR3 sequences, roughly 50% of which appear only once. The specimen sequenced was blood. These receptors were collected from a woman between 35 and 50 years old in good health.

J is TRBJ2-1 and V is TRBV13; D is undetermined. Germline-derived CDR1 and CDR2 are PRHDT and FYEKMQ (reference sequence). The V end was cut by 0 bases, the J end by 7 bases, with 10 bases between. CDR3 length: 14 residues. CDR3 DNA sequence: TGTGCCAGCAGCTTAGGGGCCCTGATGAATGAGCAGTTCTTC. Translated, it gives CASSLGALMNEQFF. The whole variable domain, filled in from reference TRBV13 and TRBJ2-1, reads AAGVIQSPRHLIKEKRETATLKCYPIPRHDTVYWYQQGPGQDPQFLISFYEKMQSDKGSIPDRFSAQQFSDYHSELNMSSLELGDSALYFCASSLGALMNEQFFGPGTRLTVL.

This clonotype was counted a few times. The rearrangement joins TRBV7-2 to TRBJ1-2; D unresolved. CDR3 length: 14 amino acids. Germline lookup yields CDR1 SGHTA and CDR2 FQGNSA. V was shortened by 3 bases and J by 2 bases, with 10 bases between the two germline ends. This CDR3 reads CASSFERANYGYTF. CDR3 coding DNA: TGTGCCAGCAGCTTTGAGAGGGCCAACTATGGCTACACCTTC.

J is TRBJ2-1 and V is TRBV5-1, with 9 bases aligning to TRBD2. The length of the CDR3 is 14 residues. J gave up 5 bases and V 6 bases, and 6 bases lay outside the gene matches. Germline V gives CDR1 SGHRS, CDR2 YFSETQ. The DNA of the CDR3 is TGCGCCAGCACAGCGGGGGGCGCTAACAATGAGCAGTTCTTC. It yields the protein CASTAGGANNEQFF.